A single sample gave rise to the 16 T cell receptor beta chains below, sequenced in a study of long-term antiretroviral therapy in people with HIV. Researchers ran immunoSEQ v3.0 at survey level. Only in-frame clones appear in the TCRdb table, and some are missing; sequencing was by immunoSEQ multiplex PCR. The repertoire holds under 30,000 clones, with about 83% as singletons. The sample here was unsorted PBMCs, taken 3 years after starting antiretroviral therapy. These receptors all stem from a man in his late teens or twenties with HIV.

J is TRBJ1-6 and V is TRBV6-5; D perhaps matches TRBD1 (5 bases). The germline CDR1 and CDR2 sequences are MNHEY and SVGAGI. V was cut by 8 bases and J by 4 bases, with 12 bases left in between. This CDR3 is built from 14 residues. CDR3 residues: CASHSGGYNSPLHF. The CDR3 bases are TGTGCCAGCCACTCGGGGGGGTATAATTCACCCCTCCACTTT.

The chain combines TRBV5-1 with TRBJ1-2, with unresolved D. Between the trimmed V and J ends, which lost 1 base and 0 bases, there was a span of 7 bases. This CDR3 region has 14 residues. Germline V gene data show CDR1 as SGHRS and CDR2 as YFSETQ. The CDR3 coding sequence is TGCGCCAGCAGCTTGATGGCGGCTAACTATGGCTACACCTTC. This sequence encodes CASSLMAANYGYTF.

This clone was counted between two and nine times. This rearrangement joins TRBV28 to TRBJ1-4, with D possibly being TRBD1 (6 bases). This CDR3 has 15 amino acids. Deletions cut 5 bases from V and 7 bases from J, with 17 bases between. From germline, CDR1 is MDHEN and CDR2 SYDVKM. The CDR3 spells CASSVRQAAGEKLFF. In DNA form, the CDR3 reads TGTGCCAGCAGTGTGCGACAGGCCGCGGGTGAAAAACTGTTTTTT.

The chain links TRBV11-2 to TRBJ2-2, with 9 bases aligning to TRBD2. V was clipped by 3 bases and J by 1 base; unmatched bases: 3. CDR3 size: 16 residues. The germline V gene encodes CDR1 SGHAT and CDR2 FQNNGV. Here the CDR3 reads CASSLGRGGNTGELFF. In nucleotides, the CDR3 is TGTGCCAGCAGCTTGGGGCGGGGGGGGAACACCGGGGAGCTGTTTTTT.

The chain recombines TRBV6-1 with TRBJ2-7, with D hard to call. The CDR3 sequence is 13 residues long. CDR1 is MNHNS, CDR2 SASEGT, per germline. V was pared by 4 bases and J by 4 bases, with 11 bases between. CDR3 amino acids: CASSAIRGYEQYV. As DNA, the CDR3 is TGTGCCAGCAGTGCAATTCGAGGATACGAGCAGTACGTC.

This clone has a handful of counts. The chain employs TRBV27 and TRBJ1-3, with D maybe TRBD1 (5 bases). CDR3 length: 16 residues. Trimming stripped 2 bases from V and 1 base from J, with 12 bases between. CDR1 is MNHEY and CDR2 is SMNVEV in the germline V gene (reference sequence). CDR3 nucleotide sequence: TGTGCCAGCAGTTTAGGGTCGGGGGGTTCTGGAAACACCATATATTTT. It specifies CASSLGSGGSGNTIYF.

The CDR3, as DNA: TGTGCCAGCAGTTTAGCGGGAGGCACAGATACGCAGTATTTT. Translated: CASSLAGGTDTQYF. This chain uses TRBV7-3 with TRBJ2-3, with TRBD2 matching over 9 bases. Trimming took 6 bases from V and 1 from J; bases not matched to a gene: 2. From germline, CDR1 is SGHTA and CDR2 FQGTGA. This CDR3 region has 14 residues.

The V gene is TRBV5-1, the J gene TRBJ1-2, with 8 bases that match TRBD1. CDR3 length: 15 amino acids. Trimming took 0 bases from V and 8 from J; bases not matched to a gene: 9. Germline V gene sequence: CDR1 SGHRS, CDR2 YFSETQ. As DNA, the CDR3 is TGCGCCAGCAGCTTGGGAGCGGCAGGGGGCGTAGGCTACACCTTC. It is translated as CASSLGAAGGVGYTF.

V usage is TRBV28 and J usage is TRBJ1-3; no reliable D call. This CDR3 is 14 amino acids long. Looked up from germline, CDR1 is MDHEN and CDR2 is SYDVKM. Deletions cut 4 bases from V and 4 bases from J, with 11 bases between. CDR3 protein: CASSWGNLGNTIYF. Here the CDR3 DNA reads TGTGCCAGCAGTTGGGGAAATCTCGGAAACACCATATATTTT.

The chain joins TRBV7-2 to TRBJ2-1, with 8 bases identical to TRBD2. CDR1 and CDR2 from the germline V gene are SGHTA and FQGNSA. V gave up 6 bases and J gave up 13 bases; unmatched junction bases: 8. This CDR3 spans 12 amino acids. This chain's CDR3 is CASSFVAGRQFF. The CDR3, as DNA: TGTGCCAGCAGTTTCGTAGCGGGGCGCCAGTTCTTC.

This clone was seen only a few times. This chain uses TRBV7-9 with TRBJ1-6; D remains unclear. This CDR3 is built from 14 residues. V was cut by 3 bases and J by 6 bases, with 9 bases left in between. CDR1 and CDR2 from the germline V gene are SEHNR and FQNEAQ (reference sequence). CDR3 region: CASSLLGANSPLHF. For the CDR3, the DNA is TGTGCCAGCAGCTTGTTGGGAGCTAATTCACCCCTCCACTTT.

V gene TRBV11-2 combines with J gene TRBJ1-2, with D uncertain. V lost 1 base and J 5 bases, leaving 8 bases between the germline ends. Germline loops: CDR1 SGHAT, CDR2 FQNNGV. The CDR3 is made up of 13 amino acids. CDR3 bases: TGTGCCAGCAGCTTAGTCAAAGGATATGGCTACACCTTC. Residues: CASSLVKGYGYTF.

This clone has a handful of counts. This sequence joins TRBV5-1 and TRBJ2-7; the match to TRBD1 covers 7 bases. Germline CDR1 SGHRS, CDR2 YFSETQ. This CDR3 has 14 amino acids. Losses at the gene ends were 0 bases for V and 2 bases for J; bases not matched to a gene: 2. DNA of the CDR3: TGCGCCAGCAGCTTGGAGGGACAGCCCTACGAGCAGTACTTC. Translating it yields CASSLEGQPYEQYF.

This clone was counted between two and nine times. The rearrangement joins TRBV10-1 to TRBJ2-3, with D perhaps TRBD2 (6 bases). V gave up 0 bases and J gave up 4 bases, with 14 bases separating them. From germline, CDR1 is WNHNN and CDR2 SYGVQD (reference sequence). The length of the CDR3 is 16 residues. The CDR3 sequence is CASSESKGGRADTQYF. The CDR3 region has the DNA TGCGCCAGCAGTGAGTCGAAGGGAGGAAGGGCAGATACGCAGTATTTT.

V and J are TRBV19 and TRBJ1-5; no firm D call. The CDR3 loop spans 15 amino acids. CDR1 and CDR2 from the germline V gene are LNHDA and SQIVND (reference sequence). Trimming removed 7 bases from V and 2 bases from J, with 15 bases in between. The CDR3 nucleotides read TGTGCCAGTAAAGGTTCCGGGTATGGCAATCAGCCCCAGCATTTT. Protein sequence: CASKGSGYGNQPQHF.

A single count supports this clone. The genes are TRBV29-1 and TRBJ1-2, with 8 nucleotides matching TRBD1. Looked up from germline, CDR1 is SQVTM and CDR2 is ANQGSEA. The CDR3 sequence is 12 residues long. The junction had 4 bases not matched to a gene; V was cut back by 7 bases and J by 3 bases. The CDR3 nucleotides are TGCAGCGCCCCGGACAGGGACTATGGCTACACCTTC. Its translation: CSAPDRDYGYTF.